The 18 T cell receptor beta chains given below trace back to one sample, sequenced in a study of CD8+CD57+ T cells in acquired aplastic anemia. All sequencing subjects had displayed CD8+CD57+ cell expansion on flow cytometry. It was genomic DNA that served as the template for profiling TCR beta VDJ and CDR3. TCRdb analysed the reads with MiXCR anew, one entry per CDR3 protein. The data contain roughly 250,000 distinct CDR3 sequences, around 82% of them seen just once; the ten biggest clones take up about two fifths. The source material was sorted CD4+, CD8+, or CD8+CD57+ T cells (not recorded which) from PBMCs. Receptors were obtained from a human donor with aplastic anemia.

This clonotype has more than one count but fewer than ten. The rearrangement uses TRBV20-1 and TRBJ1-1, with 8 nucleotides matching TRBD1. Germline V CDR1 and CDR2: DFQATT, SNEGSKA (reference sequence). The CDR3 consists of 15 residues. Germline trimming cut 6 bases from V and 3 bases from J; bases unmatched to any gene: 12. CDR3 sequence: CSANYRGTEDTEAFF. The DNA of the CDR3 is TGCAGTGCAAACTACAGGGGGACTGAAGACACTGAAGCTTTCTTT.

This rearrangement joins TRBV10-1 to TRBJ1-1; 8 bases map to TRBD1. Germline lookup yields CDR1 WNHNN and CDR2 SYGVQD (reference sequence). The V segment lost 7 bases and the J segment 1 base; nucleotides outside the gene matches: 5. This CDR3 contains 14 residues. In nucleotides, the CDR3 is TGCGCCAGCAAAGAGGGGACAGGGAACACTGAAGCTTTCTTT. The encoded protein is CASKEGTGNTEAFF.

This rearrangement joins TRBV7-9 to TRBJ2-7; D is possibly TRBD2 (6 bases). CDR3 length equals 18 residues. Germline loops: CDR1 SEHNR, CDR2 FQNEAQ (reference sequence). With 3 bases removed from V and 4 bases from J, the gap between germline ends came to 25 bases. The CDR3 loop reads CASSFPSAMSSLSYEQYV. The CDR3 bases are TGTGCCAGCAGCTTTCCTAGCGCAATGAGCAGTCTTTCGTACGAGCAGTACGTC.

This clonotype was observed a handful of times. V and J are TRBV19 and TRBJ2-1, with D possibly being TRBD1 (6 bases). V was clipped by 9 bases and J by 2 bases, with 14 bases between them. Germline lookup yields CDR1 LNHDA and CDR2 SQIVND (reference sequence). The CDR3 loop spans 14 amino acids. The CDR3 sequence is CASNTGSTYNEQFF. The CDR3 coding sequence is TGTGCCAGCAATACAGGGTCCACCTACAATGAGCAGTTCTTC.

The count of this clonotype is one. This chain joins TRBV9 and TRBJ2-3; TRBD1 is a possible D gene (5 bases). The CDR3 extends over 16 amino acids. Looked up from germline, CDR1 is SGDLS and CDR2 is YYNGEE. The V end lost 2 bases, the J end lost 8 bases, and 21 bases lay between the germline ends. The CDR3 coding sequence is TGTGCCAGCAGCGTGGGGTCAGATACGCACAGGTTTACGCAGTATTTT. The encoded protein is CASSVGSDTHRFTQYF.

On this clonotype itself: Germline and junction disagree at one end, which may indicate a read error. The CDR3 is CASSSRDGSTEPYF. The CDR3 DNA follows: TGTGCCAGCAGCAGCCGCGACGGGAGCACTGAACCTTACTTT. V usage is TRBV15 and J usage is TRBJ1-1; D unresolved. This CDR3 is built from 14 residues. Germline CDR1 LNHNV, CDR2 YYDKDF (reference sequence).

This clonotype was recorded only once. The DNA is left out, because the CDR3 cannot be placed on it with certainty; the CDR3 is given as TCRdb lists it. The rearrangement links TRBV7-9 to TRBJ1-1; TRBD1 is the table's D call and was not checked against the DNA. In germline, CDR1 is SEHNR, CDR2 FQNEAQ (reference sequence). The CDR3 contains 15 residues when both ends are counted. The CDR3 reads CASSLGNQPQHFGFF.

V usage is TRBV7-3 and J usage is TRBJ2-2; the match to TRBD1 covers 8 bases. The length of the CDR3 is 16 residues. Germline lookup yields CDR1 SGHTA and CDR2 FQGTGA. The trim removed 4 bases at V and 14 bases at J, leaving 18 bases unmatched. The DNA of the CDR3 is TGTGCCAGCAGCTCACGACAGGGGCGGACTAACGGGGTCCTGTTTTTT. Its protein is CASSSRQGRTNGVLFF.

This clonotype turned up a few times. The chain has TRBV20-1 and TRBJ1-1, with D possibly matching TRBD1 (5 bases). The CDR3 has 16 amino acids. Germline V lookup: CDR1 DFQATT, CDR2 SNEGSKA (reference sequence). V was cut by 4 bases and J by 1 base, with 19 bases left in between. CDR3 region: CSAMGGRGRKNTEAFF. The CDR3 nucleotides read TGCAGTGCTATGGGTGGTCGGGGACGCAAGAACACTGAAGCTTTCTTT.

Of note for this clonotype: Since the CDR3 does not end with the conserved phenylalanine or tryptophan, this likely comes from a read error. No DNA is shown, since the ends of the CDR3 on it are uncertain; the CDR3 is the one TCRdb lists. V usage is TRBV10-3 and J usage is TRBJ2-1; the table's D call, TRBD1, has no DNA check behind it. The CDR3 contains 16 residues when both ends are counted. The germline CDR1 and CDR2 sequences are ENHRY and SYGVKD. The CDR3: CASSERGGDRPHQQCY.

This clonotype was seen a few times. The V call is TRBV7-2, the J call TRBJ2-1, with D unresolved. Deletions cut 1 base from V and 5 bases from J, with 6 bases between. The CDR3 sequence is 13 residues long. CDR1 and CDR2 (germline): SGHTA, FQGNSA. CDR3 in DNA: TGTGCCAGCAGCTTAGAGGTGAACAATGAGCAGTTCTTC. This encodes CASSLEVNNEQFF.

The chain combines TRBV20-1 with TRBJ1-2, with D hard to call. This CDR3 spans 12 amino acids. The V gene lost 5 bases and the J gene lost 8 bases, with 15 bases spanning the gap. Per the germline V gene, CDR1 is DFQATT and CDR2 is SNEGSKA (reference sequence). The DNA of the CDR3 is TGCAGTGCTCCAAGTGAGGGCGGCGGCTACACCTTC. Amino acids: CSAPSEGGGYTF.

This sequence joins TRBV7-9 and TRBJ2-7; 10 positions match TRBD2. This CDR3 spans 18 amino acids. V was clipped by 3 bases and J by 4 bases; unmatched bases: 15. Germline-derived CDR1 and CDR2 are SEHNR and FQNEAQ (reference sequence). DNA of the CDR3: TGTGCCAGCAGCTTTCAAAGAAGCGGGGGGGGCGATTCGTACGAGCAGTACGTC. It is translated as CASSFQRSGGGDSYEQYV.

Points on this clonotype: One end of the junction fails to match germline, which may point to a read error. The CDR3 DNA reads TGTGCCAGCAGCATAGCGGGAGGGCCCGATACGCAGTTTTTC. It encodes CASSIAGGPDTQFF. The rearrangement uses TRBV7-8 and TRBJ2-5, with 11 bases matching TRBD2. Germline V gene sequence: CDR1 SGHVS, CDR2 FQNEAQ. The CDR3 totals 14 residues. Filled out from reference TRBV7-8 and TRBJ2-5, the complete variable domain reads GAGVSQSPRYKVAKRGQDVALRCDPISGHVSLFWYQQALGQGPEFLTYFQNEAQLDKSGLPSDRFFAERPEGSVSTLKIQRTQQEDSAVYLCASSIAGGPDTQFFGPGTRLLVL.

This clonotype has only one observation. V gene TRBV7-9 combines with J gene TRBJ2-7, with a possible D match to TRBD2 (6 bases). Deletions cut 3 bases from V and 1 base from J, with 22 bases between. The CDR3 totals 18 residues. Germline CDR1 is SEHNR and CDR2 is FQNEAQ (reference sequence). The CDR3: CASSFTRAGSTLSYEQYV. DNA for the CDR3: TGTGCCAGCAGCTTTACTCGCGCCGGGAGCACCCTTTCCTACGAGCAGTACGTC.

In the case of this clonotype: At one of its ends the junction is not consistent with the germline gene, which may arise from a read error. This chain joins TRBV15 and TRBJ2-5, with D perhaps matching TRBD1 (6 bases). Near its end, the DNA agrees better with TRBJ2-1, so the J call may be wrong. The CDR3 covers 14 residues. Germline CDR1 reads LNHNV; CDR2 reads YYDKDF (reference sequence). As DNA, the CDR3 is TGTGCCAGCAGCAGGGGCTCCAGCCAAGAAACCCAGTTCTTC. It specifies CASSRGSSQETQFF.

CDR3 region: CASSLPREDYEQYF. The CDR3 DNA reads TGTGCCAGCAGCTTGCCGCGGGAAGACTACGAGCAGTACTTC. The chain recombines TRBV11-3 with TRBJ2-7, with D perhaps matching TRBD2 (6 bases). The CDR3 runs 14 residues. Germline CDR1 reads SGHNT; CDR2 reads YENEEA. Trimming stripped 3 bases from V and 3 bases from J, with 12 bases between. Based on the CDR3 plus reference TRBV11-3 and TRBJ2-7, the full variable domain is EAGVVQSPRYKIIEKKQPVAFWCNPISGHNTLYWYLQNLGQGPELLIRYENEEAVDDSQLPKDRFSAERLKGVDSTLKIQPAELGDSAVYLCASSLPREDYEQYFGPGTRLTVT.

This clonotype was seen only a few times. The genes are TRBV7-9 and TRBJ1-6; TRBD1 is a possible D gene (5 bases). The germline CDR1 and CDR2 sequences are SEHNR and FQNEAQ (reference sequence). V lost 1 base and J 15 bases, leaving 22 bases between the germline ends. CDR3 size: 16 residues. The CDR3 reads CASSLGGSYGANVLHF. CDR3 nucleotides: TGTGCCAGCAGCTTAGGGGGTAGCTACGGGGCCAACGTCCTCCACTTT.